This TCR beta chain came from a study of identical twins. General observations from the study: Zero-insertion results could be subject to partial confounding by invariant MAIT and iNKT cells. Abundant beta clonotypes from cord blood had fewer insertions, unlike memory repertoires, which showed none.

Germline CDR1 MDHEN, CDR2 SYDVKM. The V and J ends lost 5 bases and 0 bases, in that order; junction bases with no gene match: 7. The CDR3 loop spans 17 amino acids. There are a few counts of this clonotype. Its antigen remains unidentified. Unique molecular identifiers were present on the cDNA, which also gained a universal primer site by template switching. TCRdb analysed the 5' RACE reads with MiXCR anew, one entry per CDR3 protein. The sample lists about 240,000 distinct CDR3 sequences, roughly 13% occurring once. A further study also used this sample, focusing on yellow fever vaccine responses in identical twins. That work adds: Reportedly, twins showed a vaccine T cell response that looked partly convergent and partly personalized.

This clonotype was obtained from a woman aged 18-29 years in good health. Sequencing was done on a sample of memory (CD45RO+) T cells sorted from blood. The V and J genes are TRBV28 and TRBJ1-5; 10 bases fit TRBD1. The CDR3, as DNA: TGTGCCAGCAGTCGACAGGGGGCGAGATATAGCAATCAGCCCCAGCATTTT. Translated, it gives CASSRQGARYSNQPQHF.